These T cell receptor beta chains were read from a single sample in a study of human T cells and chemical hapten exposure. TCRdb used MiXCR to reprocess the RACE reads, holding one entry per CDR3 protein. This sample carries approximately 400,000 distinct CDR3 sequences, nearly 5% of them seen once, and the ten largest clones take roughly 2.4%. Sequencing used whole blood, obtained in connection with sensitization to the hapten diphenylcyclopropenone (DPC). The source of these receptors is a woman between 50 and 59 years old with alopecia areata. Some clones in this sample may be carry-over from other donors' samples. Each CDR3 is given with its conserved first and last residue. The D gene is left open where the match is weak. The size entry is marked missing in some rows and otherwise reads once, few, many or a size class.

d_call	j_call	v_call	clone_size	cdr3_aa	cdr3_nt
TRBD1	TRBJ1-1	TRBV5-1	many	CASSSDRATEAFF	TGCGCCAGCAGCTCGGACAGGGCCACTGAAGCTTTCTTT
NA	TRBJ2-7	TRBV27	many	CARGFRTTEQYF	TGTGCCAGGGGATTCAGGACTACCGAGCAGTACTTC
NA	TRBJ1-1	TRBV6-5	many	CASKSPRTEAFF	TGTGCCAGCAAAAGCCCACGGACTGAAGCTTTCTTT
NA	TRBJ1-1	TRBV5-1	many	CASSLGWTANDEAFF	TGCGCCAGCAGCTTGGGGTGGACAGCTAACGACGAAGCTTTCTTT
NA	TRBJ1-1	TRBV7-8	many	CASSSAQGWTEAFF	TGTGCCAGCAGCTCAGCCCAGGGGTGGACTGAAGCTTTCTTT
TRBD2	TRBJ2-3	TRBV6-2/TRBV6-3	few	CASRRGGSTDTQYF	TGTGCCAGCAGGCGGGGGGGAAGCACAGATACGCAGTATTTT
TRBD2	TRBJ2-4	TRBV12-3/TRBV12-4	many	CASSSGTSMHIQYF	TGTGCCAGCAGTTCCGGGACTAGTATGCACATTCAGTACTTC
TRBD2	TRBJ2-5	TRBV4-2	many	CASSQATSGGQETQYF	TGTGCCAGCAGCCAGGCGACTAGCGGGGGCCAAGAGACCCAGTACTTC
TRBD2	TRBJ2-3	TRBV30	NA	CAWRALAGGTDTQYF	TGTGCCTGGAGAGCCTTAGCGGGAGGGACCGATACGCAGTATTTT
NA	TRBJ2-7	TRBV7-2	many	CASSVGGAYEQYF	TGTGCCAGCAGCGTCGGAGGAGCCTACGAGCAGTACTTC
NA	TRBJ1-2	TRBV2	NA	CASSPGLLYGYTF	TGTGCCAGCAGCCCGGGCCTACTCTATGGCTACACCTTC
NA	TRBJ2-5	TRBV6-1	NA	CASGRSRTQYF	TGTGCCAGCGGTCGCTCGCGGACCCAGTACTTC
NA	TRBJ2-4	TRBV5-5	few	CASSLAFQADKNIQYF	TGTGCCAGCAGCTTGGCCTTTCAGGCGGATAAAAACATTCAGTACTTC
NA	TRBJ1-2	TRBV9	many	CASSQGQTNKSKYGYTF	TGTGCCAGCAGCCAAGGACAGACAAATAAGAGCAAATATGGCTACACCTTC
NA	TRBJ1-2	TRBV5-4	few	CASSPPQSNYGYTF	TGTGCCAGCAGCCCCCCACAGAGTAACTATGGCTACACCTTC
NA	TRBJ2-1	TRBV6-1	many	CASIRADHRNEQFF	TGTGCCAGCATTCGGGCAGACCACCGGAATGAGCAGTTCTTC
NA	TRBJ2-4	TRBV12-3/TRBV12-4	few	CASSLGLMVTKNIQYF	TGTGCCAGCAGTTTAGGACTGATGGTCACCAAAAACATTCAGTACTTC
NA	TRBJ1-5	TRBV6-2/TRBV6-3	many	CASSYSRAAAGRSQPQHF	TGTGCCAGCAGTTACTCGAGGGCAGCCGCGGGTCGGAGTCAGCCCCAGCATTTT
NA	TRBJ2-6	TRBV12-3/TRBV12-4	few	CASSFHGNVLTF	TGTGCCAGCAGTTTTCATGGCAACGTCCTGACTTTC
TRBD1	TRBJ1-2	TRBV11-1	NA	CASSFGQERYGYTF	TGTGCCAGCAGCTTTGGACAGGAACGCTATGGCTACACCTTC
NA	TRBJ1-2	TRBV4-2	few	CASSQEAGAYYGYTF	TGTGCCAGCAGCCAAGAGGCAGGAGCCTACTATGGCTACACCTTC
NA	TRBJ1-1	TRBV7-2	many	CASSLGRSGEAFF	TGTGCCAGCAGCTTAGGCAGGAGCGGTGAAGCTTTCTTT
NA	TRBJ2-1	TRBV6-1	many	CASTRKRANEQFF	TGTGCCAGCACGCGAAAAAGGGCCAATGAGCAGTTCTTC
NA	TRBJ2-3	TRBV6-6	many	CASSFPKGGPTDTQYF	TGTGCCAGCAGTTTCCCGAAGGGGGGGCCCACAGATACGCAGTATTTT
NA	TRBJ1-4	TRBV12-3/TRBV12-4	many	CASSLMEGEKLFF	TGTGCCAGCAGTTTAATGGAGGGGGAAAAACTGTTTTTT
NA	TRBJ2-4	TRBV2	few	CATDKGGDDIQYF	TGTGCCACCGACAAGGGCGGCGACGACATTCAGTACTTC